Below, 30 T cell receptor beta chains from the same sample are listed, as sequenced in a study of blood T cells in healthy people across ages. A second PCR, run for about 7 to 12 cycles, used a sample-barcoded 5' primer plus a J-beta primer mix. Each CDR3 protein is one row after TCRdb ran MiXCR on the 5' RACE reads. The sample lists about 830,000 distinct CDR3 sequences; about 59% were seen once. Sequencing was carried out using blood. The receptors were sampled from a young man in good health.

The sample holds a few counts of this clonotype. The gene calls are TRBV7-2 and TRBJ2-7; D is possibly TRBD1 (9 bases). V gave up 3 bases and J gave up 3 bases, with 21 bases separating them. Germline V gene sequence: CDR1 SGHTA, CDR2 FQGNSA. This CDR3 is built from 17 residues. This CDR3 reads CASSFSRGGQGSYEQYF. In DNA form, the CDR3 reads TGTGCCAGCAGCTTCTCCCGGGGGGGACAGGGTAGCTACGAGCAGTACTTC.

This chain connects TRBV4-2 to TRBJ1-2; 8 nucleotides match TRBD1. The CDR3 consists of 16 residues. Per germline, CDR1 LGHNA and CDR2 YNFKEQ. The V gene end was trimmed by 3 bases and the J gene end by 8 bases; junction bases not matched to a gene: 14. The DNA for the CDR3 is TGTGCCAGCAGCCAGGCGGGGACAGGTCACCTGGAAGGCTACACCTTC. Encoded protein: CASSQAGTGHLEGYTF.

This clonotype was counted at least ten times. This sequence joins TRBV7-2 and TRBJ2-1; either TRBD1 or TRBD2 may fit D (6 bases each). Trimming took 3 bases from V and 5 from J, leaving 20 bases between them. The CDR3 is 17 amino acids. Per germline, CDR1 SGHTA and CDR2 FQGNSA. CDR3 residues: CASSFHLGASADNEQFF. The CDR3 DNA is TGTGCCAGCAGCTTTCACCTGGGGGCTAGCGCTGACAATGAGCAGTTCTTC.

The V gene is TRBV4-3, the J gene TRBJ2-7; a weak D match, TRBD1 (7 bases). From germline, CDR1 is LGHNA and CDR2 YSLEER. V dropped 0 bases and J dropped 5 bases, with 17 bases sitting between them. There are 16 residues in the CDR3. The CDR3 loop reads CASSQDLSRGVDEQYF. Here the CDR3 DNA reads TGCGCCAGCAGCCAAGATCTGAGCAGGGGGGTCGACGAGCAGTACTTC.

This chain uses TRBV6-5 with TRBJ1-2; 7 bases agree with TRBD1. The CDR3 runs 16 residues. J gave up 4 bases and V 0 bases, and 8 bases lay outside the gene matches. Germline V gene sequence: CDR1 MNHEY, CDR2 SVGAGI. As DNA, the CDR3 is TGTGCCAGCAGTTACTCGGCAGGGGGAAGGGGCTATGGCTACACCTTC. This sequence encodes CASSYSAGGRGYGYTF.

The rearrangement uses TRBV29-1 and TRBJ2-6; D unclear. V gave up 6 bases and J gave up 2 bases, with 8 bases separating them. From germline, CDR1 is SQVTM and CDR2 ANQGSEA. This CDR3 has 13 amino acids. Here the CDR3 DNA reads TGCAGCGTGGCTAGTACTGGGGCCAACGTCCTGACTTTC. Its translation: CSVASTGANVLTF.

This chain connects TRBV4-2 to TRBJ2-1; 13 nucleotides agree with TRBD2. The CDR3 contains 17 residues. CDR1 and CDR2 (germline): LGHNA, YNFKEQ. The ends lost 4 bases at V and 4 bases at J; junction bases unmatched: 7. The CDR3 spells CASSPRTSGGGYNEQFF. The CDR3 DNA follows: TGTGCCAGCAGCCCGAGGACTAGCGGGGGCGGTTACAATGAGCAGTTCTTC.

This clonotype appeared a few times. The V and J genes are TRBV10-3 and TRBJ2-3; 9 bases align to TRBD1. This CDR3 region has 15 residues. Germline V CDR1 and CDR2: ENHRY, SYGVKD. V was clipped by 5 bases and J by 3 bases; unmatched bases: 6. CDR3 in DNA: TGTGCCATCAGTCTACCGGGACAGGGAACAGATACGCAGTATTTT. It encodes CAISLPGQGTDTQYF.

This clonotype was recorded only once. This chain joins TRBV6-5 and TRBJ2-3, with 8 bases matching TRBD2. With 5 bases clipped from V and 2 bases from J, the junction kept 6 bases outside the gene matches. Germline lookup yields CDR1 MNHEY and CDR2 SVGAGI. The CDR3 is made up of 15 amino acids. The CDR3 protein is CASSRPGLVTDTQYF. The CDR3 DNA follows: TGTGCCAGCAGTAGACCGGGACTAGTCACAGATACGCAGTATTTT.

The rearrangement uses TRBV20-1 and TRBJ2-5; 8 bases agree with TRBD2. This CDR3 has 18 residues. CDR1 and CDR2 from the germline V gene are DFQATT and SNEGSKA (reference sequence). Unmatched junction bases numbered 14, after V lost 1 base and J lost 1 base. The CDR3 loop is CSARVVGTSGAIQETQYF. The DNA for the CDR3 is TGCAGTGCTAGAGTCGTCGGGACTAGTGGAGCCATCCAAGAGACCCAGTACTTC.

This chain connects TRBV28 to TRBJ2-4, with D possibly matching TRBD1 (5 bases). Near its end, the DNA agrees better with TRBJ2-5, so the J call may be wrong. The CDR3 covers 15 residues. Per the germline V gene, CDR1 is MDHEN and CDR2 is SYDVKM. CDR3 protein: CASSLDSSETETQYF. CDR3 in DNA: TGTGCCAGCAGTCTCGACAGCTCCGAGACGGAGACCCAGTACTTC.

This clonotype was seen more than once but under ten times. The chain uses TRBV12-3 or TRBV12-4 and TRBJ2-5; no definite D call. V was clipped by 7 bases and J by 5 bases, with 11 bases between them. The CDR3 runs to 12 residues. In nucleotides, the CDR3 is TGTGCCAGCACCCTCGGCAGGGAGACCCAGTACTTC. Its translation: CASTLGRETQYF.

The chain recombines TRBV5-1 with TRBJ1-6; D not resolved. Germline V gene sequence: CDR1 SGHRS, CDR2 YFSETQ. The V and J ends lost 3 bases and 0 bases respectively, with 13 bases between them. The CDR3 has 17 amino acids. CDR3: CASSSRTAGSYNSPLHF. The CDR3, as DNA: TGCGCCAGCAGCTCAAGGACCGCCGGCTCCTATAATTCACCCCTCCACTTT.

To note about this clonotype: Mismatch with germline at one junction end may stem from a read error. The V call is TRBV20-1, the J call TRBJ2-7; D gene ambiguous. The CDR3 is 14 amino acids. The V gene's germline CDR1 is DFQATT and CDR2 SNEGSKA (reference sequence). CDR3 nucleotide sequence: TGCAGTGCTAACACCATCGGACCAAACTACGAGCAGCACTTC. Translated: CSANTIGPNYEQHF.

The rearrangement links TRBV7-6 to TRBJ1-4, with a weak D call TRBD1 (5 bases). This CDR3 comprises 15 residues. The V end lost 5 bases, the J end lost 7 bases, and 17 bases lay between the germline ends. Germline V CDR1 and CDR2: SGHVS, FNYEAQ. As DNA, the CDR3 is TGTGCCAGCAGCCCGCGGGGCGGCACGAGTGAAAAACTGTTTTTT. Amino acids: CASSPRGGTSEKLFF. Combining the CDR3 with reference TRBV7-6 and TRBJ1-4 gives the whole variable domain GAGVSQSPRYKVTKRGQDVALRCDPISGHVSLYWYRQALGQGPEFLTYFNYEAQQDKSGLPNDRFSAERPEGSISTLTIQRTEQRDSAMYRCASSPRGGTSEKLFFGSGTQLSVL.

J is TRBJ2-1 and V is TRBV28; TRBD2 is a possible D gene (6 bases). The CDR3 runs to 12 residues. V was pared by 4 bases and J by 8 bases, with 9 bases between. CDR1 is MDHEN, CDR2 SYDVKM, per germline. CDR3 DNA sequence: TGTGCCAGCAGTTCGGGACTCCATGAGCAGTTCTTC. It codes for CASSSGLHEQFF.

The chain carries TRBV15 and TRBJ2-1; D not certain. Between the trimmed V and J ends, which lost 0 bases and 7 bases, there was a span of 16 bases. The CDR3 spans 16 residues. Germline CDR1 is LNHNV and CDR2 is YYDKDF (reference sequence). Here the CDR3 reads CATSRDHPSTGNEQFF. In DNA form, the CDR3 reads TGTGCCACCAGCAGAGATCACCCTAGTACTGGTAATGAGCAGTTCTTC.

The chain recombines TRBV25-1 with TRBJ2-3, with 7 nucleotides matching TRBD1. This CDR3 comprises 15 residues. The germline CDR1 and CDR2 sequences are MGHDK and SYGVNS. Trimming removed 1 base from V and 2 bases from J; junction bases left unmatched: 3. The CDR3 reads CASSEFGQATDTQYF. The CDR3 DNA reads as TGTGCCAGCAGTGAATTTGGACAGGCCACAGATACGCAGTATTTT.

The rearrangement joins TRBV11-3 to TRBJ2-5, with D unclear. V lost 7 bases to trimming and J lost 1 base, with 13 bases between them. The CDR3 is 14 amino acids. Per germline, CDR1 SGHNT and CDR2 YENEEA. The CDR3 DNA follows: TGTGCCAGCACCTTGTGGGGTATCCAAGAGACCCAGTACTTC. It yields the protein CASTLWGIQETQYF.

This clonotype turned up a few times. The rearrangement joins TRBV6-2 or TRBV6-3 to TRBJ2-7, with 8 bases matching TRBD1. With V trimmed by 6 bases and J by 3 bases, 7 bases remained unmatched. Germline assignment: CDR1 MNHEY and CDR2 SVGEGT. The length of the CDR3 is 14 residues. CDR3 coding DNA: TGTGCCAGCAGCAATGGACAGGGAGTCTACGAGCAGTACTTC. This sequence encodes CASSNGQGVYEQYF.

V gene TRBV20-1 combines with J gene TRBJ1-1; D unclear. V was trimmed by 1 base and J by 7 bases, leaving 16 bases between them. The V gene's germline CDR1 is DFQATT and CDR2 SNEGSKA (reference sequence). CDR3 length equals 14 residues. The CDR3 DNA is TGCAGTGCTAGAGCCTTCAGCTTTTCGGGTGAAGCTTTCTTT. This gives the protein CSARAFSFSGEAFF.

The V gene is TRBV29-1, the J gene TRBJ2-7, with D maybe TRBD1 (5 bases). In germline, CDR1 is SQVTM, CDR2 ANQGSEA. The V end was cut by 0 bases, the J end by 3 bases, with 12 bases between. The CDR3 spans 14 residues. The CDR3, as DNA: TGCAGCGTTGAAGATCGGAACAGGAGCTACGAGCAGTACTTC. This gives the protein CSVEDRNRSYEQYF.

The J gene is TRBJ2-6, the V gene TRBV5-1; 7 nucleotides line up with TRBD2. Germline V gene data show CDR1 as SGHRS and CDR2 as YFSETQ. This CDR3 spans 16 amino acids. The V and J ends lost 4 bases and 4 bases, in that order; junction bases with no gene match: 8. CDR3 region: CASSLLGGEGANVLTF. The CDR3 bases are TGCGCCAGCAGCCTCCTGGGAGGGGAGGGGGCCAACGTCCTGACTTTC.

The chain is built from TRBV20-1 and TRBJ2-4; D is uncertain. The CDR3 is 13 amino acids. The V and J ends lost 7 bases and 0 bases respectively, with 10 bases between them. The germline V gene has CDR1 DFQATT and CDR2 SNEGSKA (reference sequence). Here the CDR3 DNA reads TGCAGTGTGTCGCCAGTAGCCAAAAACATTCAGTACTTC. It is translated as CSVSPVAKNIQYF.

The rearrangement joins TRBV20-1 to TRBJ2-1; 15 bases are a match to TRBD2. V shed 1 base and J 8 bases; nucleotides not matched to a gene: 0. This CDR3 has 14 residues. From germline, CDR1 is DFQATT and CDR2 SNEGSKA (reference sequence). DNA of the CDR3: TGCAGTGCTAGAGGGACTAGCGGGGGGGATGAGCAGTTCTTC. Translating gives CSARGTSGGDEQFF.

The chain links TRBV29-1 to TRBJ2-7, with D perhaps TRBD1 or TRBD2 (5 bases each). This CDR3 comprises 13 residues. V was clipped by 5 bases and J by 3 bases, with 14 bases between them. Germline CDR1 SQVTM, CDR2 ANQGSEA. The chain's CDR3 is CSVTPGALYEQYF. The CDR3 region has the DNA TGCAGCGTTACACCCGGGGCCCTCTACGAGCAGTACTTC.

V is TRBV6-4 and J is TRBJ1-5; TRBD1 might be the D (6 bases). Between the trimmed V and J ends, which lost 8 bases and 2 bases, there was a span of 10 bases. The germline V gene encodes CDR1 MRHNA and CDR2 SNTAGT. The CDR3 spans 13 residues. The CDR3 DNA is TGTGCCAGCTGGACAGCTGGCAATCAGCCCCAGCATTTT. This gives the protein CASWTAGNQPQHF.

This chain joins TRBV2 and TRBJ2-3, with 7 bases aligning to TRBD1. Losses at the gene ends were 8 bases for V and 4 bases for J; bases not matched to a gene: 9. From germline, CDR1 is SNHLY and CDR2 FYNNEI. The CDR3 spans 14 residues. This CDR3 is CASGIRDRSDTQYF. CDR3 DNA sequence: TGTGCCAGCGGAATCCGGGACAGATCAGATACGCAGTATTTT. Based on the CDR3 plus reference TRBV2 and TRBJ2-3, the full variable domain is EPEVTQTPSHQVTQMGQEVILRCVPISNHLYFYWYRQILGQKVEFLVSFYNNEISEKSEIFDDQFSVERPDGSNFTLKIRSTKLEDSAMYFCASGIRDRSDTQYFGPGTRLTVL.

This chain links TRBV4-2 with TRBJ2-1, with 10 nucleotides matching TRBD2. Looked up from germline, CDR1 is LGHNA and CDR2 is YNFKEQ. Unmatched junction bases numbered 5, after V lost 0 bases and J lost 3 bases. The CDR3 length is 17 residues. The CDR3 here is CASSQDRTSGVYNEQFF. The DNA for the CDR3 is TGTGCCAGCAGCCAAGATCGCACTAGCGGGGTCTACAATGAGCAGTTCTTC.

This clonotype was counted many times. The rearrangement joins TRBV5-1 to TRBJ2-1; 8 nucleotides agree with TRBD2. Germline-derived CDR1 and CDR2 are SGHRS and YFSETQ. V shed 4 bases and J 10 bases; nucleotides not matched to a gene: 4. The CDR3 consists of 12 residues. The CDR3 DNA is TGCGCCAGCAGCCCAAGACTAGCGGAGCAGTTCTTC. Translation gives CASSPRLAEQFF.